This T cell receptor (beta chain) appears in the sequencing data of a study of T cell changes during pregnancy in multiple sclerosis. CDR1 is LNHDA, CDR2 SQIVND, per germline (reference sequence). Trimming removed 11 bases from V and 5 bases from J; junction bases left unmatched: 13. The CDR3 runs to 14 residues. This clone came up once. Libraries were prepared by immunoSEQ multiplex PCR; TCRdb keeps only in-frame clonotypes and omits some of them. The data show over 35,000 clones, 91% seen once. The sequencing here drew on CD4+ T cells from peripheral blood mononuclear cells, taken in the second trimester of pregnancy. The chain has TRBV19 and TRBJ2-5, with 8 bases identical to TRBD2. The sequence came from a female donor in good health, enrolled as a control in a pregnancy study. The CDR3: CASSAGVLRETQYF. The CDR3, as DNA: TGTGCCTCCTCAGCGGGGGTCCTCCGGGAGACCCAGTACTTC.